This T cell receptor (beta chain) is from a study of a mutant IDH1 vaccine in newly diagnosed glioma. Study background: Commencement of vaccination occurred 4-6 weeks following radiotherapy alone, or concurrently with temozolomide cycles. Receipt of radiotherapy, temozolomide, or both preceded the study, and most received both. Overall study findings and caveats: The vaccine induced immune responses, and these occurred in more than 80% of patients.

Comment on this clone: Its antigen is unknown.

V lost 1 base and J lost 4; bases outside the gene matches: 3. Looked up from germline, CDR1 is SGHVS and CDR2 is FNYEAQ. CDR3 size: 16 residues. TCRdb's copy holds only in-frame clones and misses some; the assay was immunoSEQ multiplex PCR. Of tens of thousands of clones listed, around 82% are singletons. Indicated time point: week 5, during vaccination. Doses consisted of 300 ug of mutant IDH1 20-mer peptide each, paired with topical imiquimod. Donors' newly diagnosed IDH1-mutant WHO grade 3 or 4 astrocytomas lacked nuclear ATRX. The clonotype was recovered from a young woman with glioma. Some clones in this sample may be carry-over from other donors' samples. Sequenced material: PBMCs, taken from a glioma patient whose treatment included an IDH1 peptide vaccine. This rearrangement joins TRBV7-6 to TRBJ2-5, with TRBD2 matching 13 bases. The CDR3 coding sequence is TGTGCCAGCAGCTTAGGGACTAGCGGGAGTGGAGAGACCCAGTACTTC. Translating it yields CASSLGTSGSGETQYF.